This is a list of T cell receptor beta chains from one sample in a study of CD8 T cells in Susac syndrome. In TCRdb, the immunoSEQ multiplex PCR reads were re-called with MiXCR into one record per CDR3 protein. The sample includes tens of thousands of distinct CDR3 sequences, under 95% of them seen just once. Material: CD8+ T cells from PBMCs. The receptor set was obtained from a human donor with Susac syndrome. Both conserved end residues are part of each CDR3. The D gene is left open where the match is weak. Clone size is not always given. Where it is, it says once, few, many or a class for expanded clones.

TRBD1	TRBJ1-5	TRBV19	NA	CASTHRGSNQPQHF	TGTGCCAGCACTCACAGGGGTAGCAATCAGCCCCAGCATTTT
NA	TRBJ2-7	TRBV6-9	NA	CASSYSNEQYF	TGTGCCAGCAGTTATTCAAACGAGCAGTACTTC
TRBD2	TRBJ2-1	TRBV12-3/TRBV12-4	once	CASSLPQASGGAFDNEQFF	TGTGCCAGCAGTCTCCCCCAGGCTAGCGGGGGGGCTTTCGACAATGAGCAGTTCTTC
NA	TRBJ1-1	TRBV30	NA	CAWRVRGMNTEAFF	TGTGCCTGGAGAGTCAGGGGAATGAACACTGAAGCTTTCTTT
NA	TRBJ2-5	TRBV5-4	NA	CASSLWGVETQYF	TGTGCCAGCAGCTTATGGGGTGTAGAGACCCAGTACTTC
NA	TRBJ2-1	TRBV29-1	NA	CSVEVTGAGGEQFF	TGCAGCGTTGAAGTAACGGGGGCCGGGGGTGAGCAGTTCTTC
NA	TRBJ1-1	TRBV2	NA	CASSVTPENTEAFF	TGTGCCAGCAGTGTCACTCCAGAGAACACTGAAGCTTTCTTT
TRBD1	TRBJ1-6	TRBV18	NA	CASSRQGDNSPLHF	TGTGCCAGCTCTCGACAGGGGGATAATTCACCCCTCCACTTT
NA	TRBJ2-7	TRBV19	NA	CASSIGTGVYEQYF	TGTGCCAGTAGTATAGGAACAGGAGTTTACGAGCAGTACTTC
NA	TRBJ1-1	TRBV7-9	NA	CASSLARGVTEAFF	TGTGCCAGCAGCTTAGCGAGAGGGGTGACTGAAGCTTTCTTT
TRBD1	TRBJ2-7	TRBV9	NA	CASSVGGGQVYEQYF	TGTGCCAGCAGCGTAGGAGGGGGCCAGGTCTACGAGCAGTACTTC
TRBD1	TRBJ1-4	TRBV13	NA	CASSEQGFGEKLFF	TGTGCCAGCAGCGAACAGGGGTTTGGTGAAAAACTGTTTTTT
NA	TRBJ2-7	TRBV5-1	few	CASSGGPYEQYF	TGCGCCAGCAGTGGGGGTCCCTACGAGCAGTACTTC
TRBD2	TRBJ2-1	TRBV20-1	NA	CSARDRGWAGLAEKNYNEQFF	TGCAGTGCTAGAGATAGGGGTTGGGCGGGACTAGCGGAAAAGAACTACAATGAGCAGTTCTTC
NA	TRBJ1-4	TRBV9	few	CASSVEGVDEKLFF	TGTGCCAGCAGCGTAGAGGGGGTCGATGAAAAACTGTTTTTT
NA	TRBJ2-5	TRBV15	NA	CATSRDTGHQETQYF	TGTGCCACCAGCAGAGATACTGGCCACCAAGAGACCCAGTACTTC
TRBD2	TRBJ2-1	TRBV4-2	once	CASSQDRAGGQLTYNEQFF	TGTGCCAGCAGCCAAGATAGAGCGGGAGGCCAACTTACCTACAATGAGCAGTTCTTC
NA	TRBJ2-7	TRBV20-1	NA	CSARSTGSYEQYF	TGCAGTGCGAGGTCAACCGGCTCCTACGAGCAGTACTTC
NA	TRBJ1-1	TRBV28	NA	CASSFRGHTEAFF	TGTGCCAGCAGCTTTAGGGGACACACTGAAGCTTTCTTT
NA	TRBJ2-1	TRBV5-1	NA	CASSLLGAHEQFF	TGCGCCAGCAGCTTGTTAGGCGCCCATGAGCAGTTCTTC
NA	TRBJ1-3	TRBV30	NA	CAWSEGVHTIYF	TGTGCCTGGAGTGAAGGGGTACACACCATATATTTT
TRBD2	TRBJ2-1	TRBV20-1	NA	CSAGRGIAVYNEQFF	TGCAGTGCAGGGAGGGGCATCGCGGTTTACAATGAGCAGTTCTTC
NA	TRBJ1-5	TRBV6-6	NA	CASSYAPNQPQHF	TGTGCCAGCAGTTACGCCCCAAATCAGCCCCAGCATTTT